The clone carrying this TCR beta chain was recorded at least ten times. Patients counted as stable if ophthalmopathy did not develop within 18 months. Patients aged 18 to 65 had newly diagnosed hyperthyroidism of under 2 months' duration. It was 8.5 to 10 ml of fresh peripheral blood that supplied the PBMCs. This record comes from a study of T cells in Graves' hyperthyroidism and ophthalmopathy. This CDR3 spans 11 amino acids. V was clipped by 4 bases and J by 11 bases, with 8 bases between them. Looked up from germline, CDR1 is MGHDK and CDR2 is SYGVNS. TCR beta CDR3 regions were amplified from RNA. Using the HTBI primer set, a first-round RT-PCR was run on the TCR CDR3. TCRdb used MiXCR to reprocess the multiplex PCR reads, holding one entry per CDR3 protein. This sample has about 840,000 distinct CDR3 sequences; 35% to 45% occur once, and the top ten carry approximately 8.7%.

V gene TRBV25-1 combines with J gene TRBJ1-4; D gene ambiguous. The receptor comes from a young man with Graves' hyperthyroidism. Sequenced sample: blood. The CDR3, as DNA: TGTGCCAGCAGTGGCTTCAATAAACTGTTTTTT. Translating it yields CASSGFNKLFF.